This passage covers 9 T cell receptor beta chains from one sample sequenced in a study of monozygotic twins with inflammatory bowel disease. Reprocessing the 5' RACE reads, TCRdb reports a single entry for every CDR3 protein and omits DNA. Its table records hundreds of thousands of distinct CDR3 sequences. Source material: blood. These receptors were obtained from a human donor with ulcerative colitis or Crohn's disease, or a healthy co-twin of an affected twin (not recorded which).

The V gene is TRBV20-1, the J gene TRBJ2-1; TCRdb lists TRBD1, though no DNA is available to test this call. Germline V gives CDR1 DFQATT, CDR2 SNEGSKA (reference sequence). The CDR3 extends over 12 amino acids. This CDR3 is CSATTGLNEQFF.

The rearrangement links TRBV28 to TRBJ2-1; TCRdb reports TRBD1, a call that lacks DNA to check it against. The germline V gene encodes CDR1 MDHEN and CDR2 SYDVKM. This CDR3 region has 16 residues. Here the CDR3 reads CVSSFRGQGNFDEQFF.

The gene calls are TRBV20-1 and TRBJ2-7. There are 12 residues in the CDR3. Germline V gene data show CDR1 as DFQATT and CDR2 as SNEGSKA (reference sequence). CDR3 loop: CSASGLGYEQYF.

This chain links TRBV3-1 with TRBJ2-3; the TCRdb call, TRBD2, lacks DNA for checking. The CDR3 has 15 amino acids. Germline-derived CDR1 and CDR2 are LGHDT and YNNKEL (reference sequence). The CDR3 reads CASSQTSGSTDTQYF.

The chain employs TRBV7-2 and TRBJ1-5; there is no DNA to check the TCRdb D call of TRBD1. The CDR3 contains 16 residues. The germline V gene encodes CDR1 SGHTA and CDR2 FQGNSA. The CDR3: CASSLGPQGAGQPQHF.

The CDR3 region is CASSGPSTRNEQFF. V gene TRBV25-1 combines with J gene TRBJ2-1. Germline CDR1 and CDR2: MGHDK and SYGVNS. There are 14 residues in the CDR3.

V and J are TRBV11-2 and TRBJ2-1; there is no DNA to check the TCRdb D call of TRBD2. The CDR3 length is 18 residues. Germline-derived CDR1 and CDR2 are SGHAT and FQNNGV. This CDR3 reads CASSPGLAGAAWNNEQFF.

The chain has TRBV7-2 and TRBJ2-7; as DNA is missing, the TRBD2 call by TCRdb cannot be tested. This CDR3 region has 14 residues. From germline, CDR1 is SGHTA and CDR2 FQGNSA. The CDR3 is CASSSTRGINEQYF.

The V gene is TRBV18, the J gene TRBJ1-1; TCRdb's assignment of TRBD1 cannot be checked, as there is no DNA. The CDR3 spans 15 residues. CDR1 and CDR2 (germline): KGHSH, LQKENI. CDR3 amino acids: CASSSTGTVNTEAFF.